A single sample is the source of the 2 T cell receptor beta chains below, sequenced in a study of beta chain features in type 1 diabetes. The whole isolated RNA underwent reverse transcription, so sequencing captured expressed TCRB transcripts. Generated by immunoSEQ multiplex PCR, the TCRdb table keeps only in-frame clones and is missing some. The table includes around 200,000 clones, less than 15% detected once. Sequencing was carried out using central memory CD4+ T cells from blood. These receptors were obtained from a young woman in good health.

The V and J genes are TRBV4-1 and TRBJ2-3; 9 nucleotides agree with TRBD1. The CDR3 has 18 residues. The V segment lost 2 bases and the J segment 5 bases; nucleotides outside the gene matches: 14. Germline loops: CDR1 MGHRA, CDR2 YSYEKL. In DNA, the CDR3 is TGCGCCAGCAGCCAAAGGCCCGGGGTGGACAGGGGAGGAGATACGCAGTATTTT. It specifies CASSQRPGVDRGGDTQYF.

The chain combines TRBV7-9 with TRBJ2-1; D ambiguous. CDR1 and CDR2 (germline): SEHNR, FQNEAQ (reference sequence). The CDR3 contains 13 residues. V lost 7 bases, J lost 0 bases, and 7 bases lay in between. The CDR3 coding sequence is TGTGCCAGCAAACGTAGCTCCTACAATGAGCAGTTCTTC. As protein: CASKRSSYNEQFF.